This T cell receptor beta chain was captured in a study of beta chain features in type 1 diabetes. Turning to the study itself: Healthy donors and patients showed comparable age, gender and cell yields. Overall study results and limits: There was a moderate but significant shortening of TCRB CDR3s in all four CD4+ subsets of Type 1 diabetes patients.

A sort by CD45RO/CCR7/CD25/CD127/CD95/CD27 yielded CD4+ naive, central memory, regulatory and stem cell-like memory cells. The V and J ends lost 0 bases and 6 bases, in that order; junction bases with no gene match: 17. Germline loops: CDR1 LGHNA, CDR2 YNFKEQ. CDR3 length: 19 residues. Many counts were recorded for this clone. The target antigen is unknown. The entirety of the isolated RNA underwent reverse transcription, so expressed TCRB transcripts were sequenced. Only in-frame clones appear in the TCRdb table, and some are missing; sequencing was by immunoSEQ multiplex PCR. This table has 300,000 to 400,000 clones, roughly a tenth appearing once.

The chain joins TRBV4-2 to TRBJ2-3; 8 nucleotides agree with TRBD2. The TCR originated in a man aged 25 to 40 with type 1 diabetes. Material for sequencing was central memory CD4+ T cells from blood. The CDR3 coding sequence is TGTGCCAGCAGCCAAGATACCAGCGGGAGACAATGGGGGAGGGATACGCAGTATTTT. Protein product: CASSQDTSGRQWGRDTQYF.